This entry concerns a single T cell receptor beta chain. No antigen is known for it. The record has no base qualities; no much larger clone is one base away. This sample stems from a study of vaccination and CD4 T cells after COVID-19 (dated by TCRdb to 2021 to 2024). About the study as a whole: Every convalescent patient had a positive nasal swab PCR test for SARS-CoV-2, with mild disease in nine patients and severe disease in one. The spike-specific CD4+ TCR repertoire was compared before and after mRNA vaccination in over nine COVID-19 convalescent patients and several infection-naive healthy vaccine recipients. Post-COVID blood samples from convalescent patients were collected a median of around 110 days after diagnosis, with a range of about 35 to 180 days. As controls, cultures received a CEFX viral epitope pool (the positive control), an HIV-1 Nef peptide pool (the negative control), or no peptide at all. The convalescent cohort comprised six males and four females, including two Hispanic individuals, seven Caucasians, two Asians and one multiracial person. Participants received two doses of either the Pfizer-BioNTech BNT162b2 vaccine (n=8) or the Moderna mRNA-1273 vaccine (n=2). For stimulating the cultures, overlapping spike peptide pools were used, derived from SARS-CoV-2 as well as from the common cold coronaviruses HCoV-NL63, HCoV-OC43 and HCoV-229E. Post-vaccine blood samples were collected a median of around 10 weeks after the second vaccine dose, ranging from 14 to 241 days. Findings and caveats that apply to the study as a whole: In convalescent patients, a median roughly 83% of post-vaccine SARS-CoV-2-reactive clones were detected only after vaccination, and vaccine-specific priming was suggested by this finding. Of the vaccine-specific clones found in convalescent patients, nearly all (304 of 307) were mono-reactive for SARS-CoV-2 spike instead of being cross-reactive with common cold coronaviruses. The median count of SARS-CoV-2-reactive clonotypes went up from 20 to 25 after infection to about 40 after vaccination, although the change was not significant. The number of convalescent patients in the study was relatively small, and the study did not examine early timepoints following natural infection.

The treatment or condition label for this specimen denotes: approximately 9-day PBMC culture with coronavirus spike peptide pools or control peptides (ViraFEST assay). The ViraFEST assay, used in the study, expanded antigen-specific T cells with peptide pools and then identified the expanded clonotypes through TCR sequencing. The convalescent patients' positive SARS-CoV-2 PCR tests fell between March and December 2020, which was before the Alpha, Beta and Delta variants emerged in the United States. Around 2 million PBMCs per well were cultured in IMDM with 5% human AB serum and 8.5 to 10 IU/ml IL-2, plus 10 ug/ml peptide pools. Half of the culture medium was replaced with fresh IL-2-containing medium on days 3 and 7. After 10 days of culture, CD4+ T cells were isolated by negative selection using the EasySep CD4+ T cell isolation kit. Ficoll-Paque Plus gradient centrifugation was used to isolate PBMCs from whole blood, and the isolated PBMCs were then either used fresh or cryopreserved at -140C. Culture conditions were generally each tested in triplicate wells.

The germline V gene (reference sequence) gives CDR1 as DFQATT and CDR2 as SNEGSKA. V lost 0 bases and J lost 5 bases; the stretch between them is 19 bases long. The cysteine opens and the phenylalanine closes a CDR3 of 16 amino acids. Kept here is only the CDR3 DNA, which spans 48 bases and is read in frame from base 1. Library generation was performed with PCR. At the Johns Hopkins FTIC core, DNA from the cultured CD4+ T cells underwent TCR sequencing with the Oncomine TCR Beta short-read assay. Genomic DNA was extracted from the cultured CD4+ T cells with the QIAamp micro DNA kit. Oncomine TCR Beta libraries made from cultured CD4+ T cells were pooled using unique dual indexes and sequenced on an Illumina iSeq 100. As for the authors' bioinformatics: Non-productive sequences were removed, and CDR3s not starting with C, not ending with F or W, or shorter than 7 amino acids were discarded. Antigen-specific clonotypes were identified with the MANAFEST web application by comparing peptide-stimulated wells with reference and other culture wells. To be called positive, a clone needed an FDR below 0.05, an odds ratio above 5, and a productive frequency above 0.1% in at least two of three replicate wells. Cross-reactive clonotypes were defined as significantly expanded in both SARS-CoV-2 spike wells and at least one common cold coronavirus spike condition. Using R version 3.6.1, CDR3 homology was evaluated through Levenshtein distances (stringdist) along with unrooted phylogenetic trees (ape). TCRdb redid the processing of the public reads, applying fastp at Q25 and MiXCR, and retained in-frame beta chains. Rows matching on CDR3 protein sequence are summarized as one entry with the most common DNA and genes. These V and J calls originate from TCRdb's pipeline instead of the authors' own analysis. The sample has about 20,000 distinct CDR3 sequences on record, roughly three fifths of them singletons. The top ten constitute about 8% of the sample.

This TCR derives from a human donor who had recovered from COVID-19. Source material: CD4+ T cells from blood, cultured in vitro. The chain joins TRBV20-1 to TRBJ2-5; the D region may be TRBD1 or TRBD2, each matching 6 bases equally. The CDR3 corresponds to CSARDQGKGGGETQYF. In nucleotides, the sequence is TGCAGTGCTAGAGATCAGGGGAAGGGGGGTGGGGAGACCCAGTACTTC.